The entry below gives a single TCR beta chain sequence along with its context. The CDR3 sequence is 16 residues long. Germline V gene data show CDR1 as SGDLS and CDR2 as YYNGEE. V dropped 3 bases and J dropped 4; count of bases not matched to a gene: 9. This record belongs to a study of T cells in Graves' hyperthyroidism and ophthalmopathy. Template material for amplifying TCR beta CDR3 regions consisted of RNA transcripts. The HTBI primer set was used in a first-round RT-PCR of the TCR CDR3. One entry per CDR3 protein results from TCRdb running MiXCR on the multiplex PCR reads. This table has some 800,000 distinct CDR3 sequences, roughly 37% appearing once.

The receptor was derived from a man aged 18 to 30 with Graves' hyperthyroidism. The sample consisted of blood. The chain is built from TRBV9 and TRBJ1-1; 10 bases map to TRBD1. The CDR3 DNA reads TGTGCCAGCAGCGCCATTGACAGGGGGCACGGCACTGAAGCTTTCTTT. As protein: CASSAIDRGHGTEAFF.